A single sample gave rise to the 30 T cell receptor beta chains below, sequenced in a study of shared clonotypes between healthy human individuals. Method: immunoSEQ multiplex PCR; TCRdb's copy keeps in-frame clones and lacks some. This table holds approximately 1.4 million clones, approximately 98% found once. Sequenced: naive CD4+ T cells sorted from blood. Subset indicated: CD45RA+ positively selected. Source of these receptors: a man aged 25-40 years in good health.

The rearrangement links TRBV5-6 to TRBJ2-1; 8 bases are a match to TRBD2. The CDR3 is 16 amino acids. V lost 1 base and J lost 7; bases outside the gene matches: 10. Germline CDR1 SGHDT, CDR2 YYEEEE. The CDR3 DNA is TGTGCCAGCAGCTTGAATGCCGGGAGGGCCGTGAATGAGCAGTTCTTC. Translated, it gives CASSLNAGRAVNEQFF. Drawing the rest from reference TRBV5-6 and TRBJ2-1, the complete variable domain is DAGVTQSPTHLIKTRGQQVTLRCSPKSGHDTVSWYQQALGQGPQFIFQYYEEEERQRGNFPDRFSGHQFPNYSSELNVNALLLGDSALYLCASSLNAGRAVNEQFFGPGTRLTVL.

This clone was seen only once. The chain links TRBV9 to TRBJ2-1, with 12 bases aligning to TRBD2. V lost 6 bases to trimming and J lost 8 bases; unmatched junction nucleotides: 9. This CDR3 spans 15 amino acids. Germline V gene lookup returns CDR1 SGDLS and CDR2 YYNGEE. In DNA, the CDR3 is TGTGCCAGCACCCCGGGGCTAGCGGGAGGGGATGAGCAGTTCTTC. The encoded protein is CASTPGLAGGDEQFF. The complete variable domain, with remaining parts taken from reference TRBV9 and TRBJ2-1, reads DSGVTQTPKHLITATGQRVTLRCSPRSGDLSVYWYQQSLDQGLQFLIQYYNGEERAKGNILERFSAQQFPDLHSELNLSSLELGDSALYFCASTPGLAGGDEQFFGPGTRLTVL.

The chain couples TRBV18 to TRBJ2-2; 8 positions match TRBD1. The CDR3 length is 15 residues. Germline loops: CDR1 KGHSH, CDR2 LQKENI. V shed 1 base, J shed 4 bases, and the junction held 2 bases outside the gene matches. Here the CDR3 DNA reads TGTGCCAGCTCACCACAACAGGGGGGCACCGGGGAGCTGTTTTTT. Translation gives CASSPQQGGTGELFF. Looking up the rest from reference TRBV18 and TRBJ2-2 gives the full variable domain: NAGVMQNPRHLVRRRGQEARLRCSPMKGHSHVYWYRQLPEEGLKFMVYLQKENIIDESGMPKERFSAEFPKEGPSILRIQQVVRGDSAAYFCASSPQQGGTGELFFGEGSRLTVL.

The V call is TRBV7-9, the J call TRBJ2-7; perhaps TRBD1 as D (6 bases). With 3 bases removed from V and 3 bases from J, the gap between germline ends came to 15 bases. There are 15 residues in the CDR3. Germline V CDR1 and CDR2: SEHNR, FQNEAQ (reference sequence). The CDR3 loop is CASSLVQGGGYEQYF. The CDR3 DNA reads TGTGCCAGCAGCTTGGTACAAGGGGGTGGCTACGAGCAGTACTTC.

To note about this clone: The germline gene is not matched at one end of the junction; a read error may be the cause. The chain uses TRBV19 and TRBJ2-2; either TRBD1 or TRBD2 may supply D (7 bases each). The CDR3 extends over 17 amino acids. CDR1 LNHDA and CDR2 SQIVND come from the germline V gene (reference sequence). This CDR3 is CASTHLGRGRNVGELFF. CDR3 coding DNA: TGTGCCAGTACCCACCTGGGGAGGGGGCGCAACGTCGGGGAGCTATTTTTT.

V usage is TRBV5-8 and J usage is TRBJ2-3; 9 bases agree with TRBD1. CDR3 size: 16 residues. The V gene end was trimmed by 4 bases and the J gene end by 3 bases; junction bases not matched to a gene: 9. CDR1 SGHTS and CDR2 YDEGEE come from the germline V gene. The CDR3: CASSPPGQGATDTQYF. CDR3 DNA: TGTGCCAGCAGCCCCCCGGGACAGGGAGCTACAGATACGCAGTATTTT.

This clone appeared a single time. The CDR3, as DNA: TGCGCCAGCAGCCGCGGTGAGATGGCTCAGCCCCAGCATTTT. Translation gives CASSRGEMAQPQHF. V is TRBV4-1 and J is TRBJ1-5, with D unresolved. V shed 4 bases and J shed 6 bases, with 13 bases lying between them. Germline-derived CDR1 and CDR2 are MGHRA and YSYEKL. The CDR3 has 14 amino acids.

The chain uses TRBV2 and TRBJ2-1, with a weak D call TRBD2 (7 bases). V gave up 7 bases and J gave up 6 bases, with 13 bases separating them. The CDR3 runs 13 residues. The germline V gene has CDR1 SNHLY and CDR2 FYNNEI. CDR3 sequence reads: CASMRGLVNEQFF. The CDR3 DNA reads as TGTGCCAGCATGCGGGGGCTTGTCAATGAGCAGTTCTTC.

J is TRBJ1-1 and V is TRBV27; 10 nucleotides match TRBD1. The J segment lost 2 bases and the V segment lost 5 bases, leaving 11 bases of the junction unmatched. CDR1 is MNHEY and CDR2 is SMNVEV in the germline V gene (reference sequence). The CDR3 extends over 17 amino acids. The DNA for the CDR3 is TGTGCCAGCAGTACCGGGACAGGGGCGTTTCAAAACACTGAAGCTTTCTTT. Its translation is CASSTGTGAFQNTEAFF.

The rearrangement joins TRBV18 to TRBJ1-1; a possible D gene is TRBD1 (5 bases). V lost 3 bases, J lost 1 base, and 12 bases lay in between. This CDR3 spans 15 amino acids. Germline CDR1 is KGHSH and CDR2 is LQKENI. The CDR3 bases are TGTGCCAGCTCACCGCATACGGGGCCGAACACTGAAGCTTTCTTT. It yields the protein CASSPHTGPNTEAFF.

The chain links TRBV7-6 to TRBJ2-7; weak D call: TRBD1 (6 bases). Trimming shortened V by 2 bases and J by 2 bases, and 13 bases separated the two germline ends. Germline assignment: CDR1 SGHVS and CDR2 FNYEAQ. The CDR3 runs 15 residues. CDR3 DNA sequence: TGTGCCAGCAGCTTATGGGACAAACCCCCCTACGAGCAGTACTTC. Its translation is CASSLWDKPPYEQYF.

The chain joins TRBV27 to TRBJ2-2, with 8 nucleotides matching TRBD1. The CDR3 spans 16 residues. Germline lookup yields CDR1 MNHEY and CDR2 SMNVEV (reference sequence). V lost 6 bases, J lost 3 bases, and 9 bases stayed unmatched. CDR3 loop: CASSPDRGFDTGELFF. The CDR3 nucleotides are TGTGCCAGCAGCCCTGACAGGGGCTTTGACACCGGGGAGCTGTTTTTT.

V is TRBV19 and J is TRBJ2-1, with a possible D match to TRBD2 (5 bases). This CDR3 contains 15 residues. The germline CDR1 and CDR2 sequences are LNHDA and SQIVND (reference sequence). Trimming cost V 7 bases and J 0 bases, with 13 bases left between them. For the CDR3, the DNA is TGTGCCAGTACCAAAAGCGGTAGCTCCTACAATGAGCAGTTCTTC. Translated, it gives CASTKSGSSYNEQFF.

This clone has only one observation. J is TRBJ1-1 and V is TRBV2, with D hard to call. This CDR3 region has 15 residues. The germline CDR1 and CDR2 sequences are SNHLY and FYNNEI. V gave up 2 bases and J gave up 4 bases, with 14 bases separating them. CDR3 sequence: CASSENLGFSTEAFF. Here the CDR3 DNA reads TGTGCCAGCAGTGAAAATTTAGGGTTTAGCACTGAAGCTTTCTTT. The full variable domain, its missing parts supplied by reference TRBV2 and TRBJ1-1, is EPEVTQTPSHQVTQMGQEVILRCVPISNHLYFYWYRQILGQKVEFLVSFYNNEISEKSEIFDDQFSVERPDGSNFTLKIRSTKLEDSAMYFCASSENLGFSTEAFFGQGTRLTVV.

The CDR3 region is CASSFLDEKLFF. The CDR3 bases are TGTGCCAGCAGCTTTCTCGATGAAAAACTGTTTTTT. The genes are TRBV7-6 and TRBJ1-4; D unresolved. V lost 3 bases and J 6 bases, leaving 5 bases between the germline ends. Germline CDR1 and CDR2: SGHVS and FNYEAQ. CDR3 size: 12 residues.

This chain joins TRBV7-2 and TRBJ2-5; a weak D match, TRBD1 (6 bases). The J call could be wrong; TRBJ2-7 is a better fit for the DNA end. The CDR3 spans 13 residues. From germline, CDR1 is SGHTA and CDR2 FQGNSA. Here the CDR3 reads CASSGGQTYEQYF. The CDR3 coding sequence is TGTGCCAGCAGCGGAGGACAGACCTACGAGCAGTACTTC.

The chain combines TRBV7-9 with TRBJ1-4; D uncertain. The CDR3 runs to 14 residues. Trimming pared 11 bases from V and 8 bases from J, leaving 21 bases between. Germline CDR1 reads SEHNR; CDR2 reads FQNEAQ (reference sequence). As DNA, the CDR3 is TGTGCCTACCCCAAATCCGAGGGATCGGAAAAACTGTTTTTT. It yields the protein CAYPKSEGSEKLFF.

The rearrangement joins TRBV28 to TRBJ1-5, with 7 positions matching TRBD1. The V gene end was trimmed by 2 bases and the J gene end by 7 bases; junction bases not matched to a gene: 2. Germline loops: CDR1 MDHEN, CDR2 SYDVKM. The CDR3 runs 13 residues. DNA of the CDR3: TGTGCCAGCAGTTTAGACAGGGCGCAGCCCCAGCATTTT. Translating gives CASSLDRAQPQHF.

V usage is TRBV4-3 and J usage is TRBJ2-1; TRBD2 matches 10 bases. This CDR3 spans 13 amino acids. Trimming removed 4 bases from V and 9 bases from J; junction bases left unmatched: 3. Germline CDR1 is LGHNA and CDR2 is YSLEER. The CDR3 nucleotides are TGCGCCAGCAGCCGGACTAGCGGCAGTGAGCAGTTCTTC. Translating it yields CASSRTSGSEQFF.

J is TRBJ1-1 and V is TRBV5-1; 8 nucleotides align to TRBD1. V gave up 3 bases and J gave up 4 bases; unmatched junction bases: 5. Germline CDR1 reads SGHRS; CDR2 reads YFSETQ. The CDR3 is 14 amino acids. For the CDR3, the DNA is TGCGCCAGCAGCTCTTCAACAGGGGGCACTGAAGCTTTCTTT. Amino acid sequence: CASSSSTGGTEAFF.

The rearrangement uses TRBV20-1 and TRBJ2-3, with unresolved D. CDR1 DFQATT and CDR2 SNEGSKA come from the germline V gene (reference sequence). The CDR3 loop spans 10 amino acids. The V end lost 6 bases, the J end lost 11 bases, and 12 bases lay between the germline ends. The CDR3 sequence is CSAAIDRQYF. CDR3 bases: TGCAGTGCCGCCATTGACCGGCAGTATTTT.

In the case of this clone: Additional DNA sequences in this sample encode the identical CDR3. The CDR3 DNA sequence: TGTGCCAGCAGTAGACTCTACGAGCAGTACTTC. Translated: CASSRLYEQYF. The V and J genes are TRBV25-1 and TRBJ2-7; D is ambiguous. V was trimmed by 5 bases and J by 3 bases, leaving 5 bases between them. This CDR3 has 11 amino acids. Germline CDR1 MGHDK, CDR2 SYGVNS.

This chain connects TRBV6-5 to TRBJ1-4; 9 positions match TRBD1. The junction had 5 bases not matched to a gene; V was cut back by 6 bases and J by 6 bases. This CDR3 region has 14 residues. Germline V gene lookup returns CDR1 MNHEY and CDR2 SVGAGI. The DNA of the CDR3 is TGTGCCAGCAGACCCGGACAGGGGTATGAAAAACTGTTTTTT. Amino acid sequence: CASRPGQGYEKLFF.

The chain couples TRBV7-2 to TRBJ2-7; TRBD2 matches at 11 bases. The V gene's germline CDR1 is SGHTA and CDR2 FQGNSA. The CDR3 runs to 18 residues. J lost 2 bases, V lost 4 bases, and 13 bases had no gene match. CDR3: CASSSYLTSGTNPYEQYF. In DNA, the CDR3 is TGTGCCAGCAGCTCCTACCTGACTAGCGGGACGAACCCCTACGAGCAGTACTTC. The full variable domain, in which reference TRBV7-2 and TRBJ2-7 provide the parts outside the CDR3, is GAGVSQSPSNKVTEKGKDVELRCDPISGHTALYWYRQSLGQGLEFLIYFQGNSAPDKSGLPSDRFSAERTGGSVSTLTIQRTQQEDSAVYLCASSSYLTSGTNPYEQYFGPGTRLTVT.

The V and J genes are TRBV11-3 and TRBJ2-7; the D gene is possibly TRBD1 (6 bases). This CDR3 region has 15 residues. V was shortened by 1 base and J by 2 bases, with 12 bases between the two germline ends. CDR1 and CDR2 from the germline V gene are SGHNT and YENEEA. Here the CDR3 DNA reads TGTGCCAGCAGCTTAGGGGCAGGGGTCACCTACGAGCAGTACTTC. Residues: CASSLGAGVTYEQYF.

The chain joins TRBV10-3 to TRBJ1-5; D remains ambiguous. This CDR3 has 15 amino acids. Germline lookup yields CDR1 ENHRY and CDR2 SYGVKD. Trimming left V 0 bases short and J 7 bases short, with 13 bases between. This chain's CDR3 is CAISESAVLPQPQHF. The CDR3 DNA reads TGTGCCATCAGTGAGTCGGCAGTCCTACCCCAGCCCCAGCATTTT.

The rearrangement links TRBV11-2 to TRBJ2-2, with TRBD1 matching 9 bases. This CDR3 has 15 amino acids. V shed 6 bases and J 5 bases; nucleotides not matched to a gene: 7. Germline values: CDR1 SGHAT, CDR2 FQNNGV. For the CDR3, the DNA is TGTGCCAGCAGATCCGGGACAGGGTGGACCGGGGAGCTGTTTTTT. It yields the protein CASRSGTGWTGELFF. The whole variable domain, remainder taken from reference TRBV11-2 and TRBJ2-2, is EAGVAQSPRYKIIEKRQSVAFWCNPISGHATLYWYQQILGQGPKLLIQFQNNGVVDDSQLPKDRFSAERLKGVDSTLKIQPAKLEDSAVYLCASRSGTGWTGELFFGEGSRLTVL.

The count of this clone is one. This chain links TRBV11-2 with TRBJ2-2, with 11 bases identical to TRBD2. The CDR3 has 15 residues. Germline V gives CDR1 SGHAT, CDR2 FQNNGV. After removal of 6 bases from V and 3 bases from J, the junction contained 3 bases not matched to a gene. The CDR3 DNA follows: TGTGCCAGCAGGGGACTAGCGGAAGACACCGGGGAGCTGTTTTTT. Amino acid sequence: CASRGLAEDTGELFF.

The chain joins TRBV7-6 to TRBJ2-7, with TRBD2 identical over 10 bases. CDR1 and CDR2 from the germline V gene are SGHVS and FNYEAQ. This CDR3 contains 17 residues. J was trimmed by 0 bases and V by 3 bases; bases with no gene match: 8. CDR3 in amino acids: CASSLISGRTNSYEQYF. The CDR3 nucleotides are TGTGCCAGCAGCTTGATTAGCGGGAGGACCAACTCCTACGAGCAGTACTTC.

V usage is TRBV29-1 and J usage is TRBJ2-7; no firm D call. The CDR3 sequence is 12 residues long. The V and J ends lost 4 bases and 3 bases respectively, with 10 bases between them. In germline, CDR1 is SQVTM, CDR2 ANQGSEA. CDR3 bases: TGCAGCGTTGGACAAACTATCTACGAGCAGTACTTC. Its protein product is CSVGQTIYEQYF.